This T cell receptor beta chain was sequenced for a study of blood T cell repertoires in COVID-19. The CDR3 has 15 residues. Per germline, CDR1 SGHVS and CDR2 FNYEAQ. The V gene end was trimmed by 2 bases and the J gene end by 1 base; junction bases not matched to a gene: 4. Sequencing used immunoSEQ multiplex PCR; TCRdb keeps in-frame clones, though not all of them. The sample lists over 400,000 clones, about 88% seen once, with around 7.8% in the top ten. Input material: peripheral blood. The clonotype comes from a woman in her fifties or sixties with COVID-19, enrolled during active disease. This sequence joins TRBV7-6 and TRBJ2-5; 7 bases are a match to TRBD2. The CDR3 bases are TGTGCCAGCAGCTTACGGGGGGAGTCCCAAGAGACCCAGTACTTC. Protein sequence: CASSLRGESQETQYF.